This entry lists 3 T cell receptor beta chains sequenced from one sample in a study of blood T cell repertoires in COVID-19. Clones were sequenced by immunoSEQ multiplex PCR, and TCRdb holds only the in-frame ones, with some missing. Counted here are about 120,000 clones, roughly 89% occurring once; the ten biggest clones make up approximately 3.6%. Sequencing was done on a sample of PBMCs or T cells enriched from blood (not recorded which). The origin of the receptors is a woman aged 25 to 39 who had recovered from COVID-19.

J is TRBJ2-5 and V is TRBV27; 11 bases agree with TRBD2. Trimming cost V 4 bases and J 4 bases; bases outside gene matches: 5. The germline gives CDR1 MNHEY, CDR2 SMNVEV (reference sequence). This CDR3 has 15 residues. The CDR3 loop is CASSSNGLAGETQYF. DNA of the CDR3: TGTGCCAGCAGTTCAAACGGACTAGCGGGAGAGACCCAGTACTTC.

This clone appeared a few times. The V and J genes are TRBV6-5 and TRBJ2-1, with TRBD2 identical over 11 bases. The CDR3 is 15 amino acids. J gave up 7 bases and V 4 bases, and 6 bases lay outside the gene matches. CDR1 and CDR2 from the germline V gene are MNHEY and SVGAGI. CDR3 protein: CASSSLAGVGNEQFF. For the CDR3, the DNA is TGTGCCAGCAGTTCACTAGCGGGAGTCGGTAATGAGCAGTTCTTC.

The chain links TRBV19 to TRBJ1-5; the match to TRBD1 covers 7 bases. The V segment lost 6 bases and the J segment 7 bases; nucleotides outside the gene matches: 9. The CDR3 is made up of 14 amino acids. Germline V gives CDR1 LNHDA, CDR2 SQIVND (reference sequence). The chain's CDR3 is CASSITGAGQPQHF. In nucleotides, the CDR3 is TGTGCCAGTAGCATCACAGGGGCGGGCCAGCCCCAGCATTTT.